This entry concerns a single TCR beta chain. Its antigen is not known. This sample was included in a study of monozygotic twins with inflammatory bowel disease. General study findings and limits: Separate T cell subtypes could not be resolved from one another.

Germline CDR1 reads MNHEY; CDR2 reads SMNVEV (reference sequence). This CDR3 contains 13 residues. TCRdb reanalyzed the 5' RACE reads and collapses them to one entry per CDR3 protein, without DNA. This specimen shows about 210,000 distinct CDR3 sequences; the ten leading clones hold around 1.5%. This TCR came from a human donor with ulcerative colitis or Crohn's disease, or a healthy co-twin of an affected twin (not recorded which). V usage is TRBV27 and J usage is TRBJ1-2; as DNA is missing, the TRBD1 call by TCRdb cannot be tested. Sequencing was done on a sample of blood. The CDR3 region is CASSQQDGYGYTF.